Listed here are 10 T cell receptor beta chains from one sample, sequenced in a study of early T cells in non-severe SARS-CoV-2 infection. TCRdb used MiXCR to reprocess the 5' RACE reads, holding one entry per CDR3 protein. The sample yields fewer than 80,000 distinct CDR3 sequences, roughly 4.6% seen once. The specimen comprised whole blood, sampled at baseline. Receptor source: an adult who was a healthcare worker with PCR-confirmed SARS-CoV-2 infection or an uninfected control (not recorded which). The donor label of this sample is uncertain.

The V gene is TRBV4-1, the J gene TRBJ1-2; 10 positions agree with TRBD1. Trimming at V came to 1 base and at J to 8 bases, leaving 4 bases not matched to a gene. The CDR3 sequence is 14 residues long. Looked up from germline, CDR1 is MGHRA and CDR2 is YSYEKL. The CDR3 protein is CASSQAGQGGGYTF. The CDR3 DNA follows: TGCGCCAGCAGCCAAGCCGGACAGGGGGGAGGCTACACCTTC.

The table lists this clonotype with a few counts. The CDR3 coding sequence is TGTGCCAGCAGTCCCGGGACAGGCTATAGCAATCAGCCCCAGCATTTT. It codes for CASSPGTGYSNQPQHF. This sequence joins TRBV12-3 or TRBV12-4 and TRBJ1-5; 8 nucleotides line up with TRBD1. The CDR3 runs 16 residues. Losses at the gene ends were 5 bases for V and 0 bases for J; bases not matched to a gene: 6.

This clonotype was seen at least ten times. V gene TRBV5-1 combines with J gene TRBJ2-7; 10 bases are shared with TRBD2. The V gene's germline CDR1 is SGHRS and CDR2 YFSETQ. The length of the CDR3 is 15 residues. With 2 bases clipped from V and 5 bases from J, the junction kept 7 bases outside the gene matches. The DNA of the CDR3 is TGCGCCAGCAGCTTTAACCCCGGGACTAGCGACGAGCAGTACTTC. This codes for CASSFNPGTSDEQYF.

This clonotype was seen repeatedly, ten times or more. The genes are TRBV4-3 and TRBJ1-5, with D unclear. This CDR3 has 16 residues. Trimming removed 0 bases from V and 3 bases from J, with 12 bases in between. CDR1 and CDR2 (germline): LGHNA, YSLEER. The CDR3 spells CASSQDRYANNQPQHF. The CDR3 bases are TGCGCCAGCAGCCAAGATCGATACGCAAACAATCAGCCCCAGCATTTT.

This clonotype was seen only a few times. The chain uses TRBV3-1 and TRBJ2-1; D is undetermined. The CDR3 has 13 residues. Germline V gene data show CDR1 as LGHDT and CDR2 as YNNKEL (reference sequence). The V gene lost 5 bases and the J gene lost 6 bases, with 11 bases spanning the gap. DNA of the CDR3: TGTGCCAGCAGCTGGCGAATAGGCAATGAGCAGTTCTTC. It codes for CASSWRIGNEQFF.

This clonotype showed up many times. The chain recombines TRBV20-1 with TRBJ1-1; 7 nucleotides align to TRBD1. Germline-derived CDR1 and CDR2 are DFQATT and SNEGSKA (reference sequence). Trimming took 5 bases from V and 6 from J; bases not matched to a gene: 3. The CDR3 extends over 11 amino acids. The CDR3 sequence: CSASDRPEAFF. In DNA, the CDR3 is TGCAGTGCTTCGGACAGGCCTGAAGCTTTCTTT.

This clonotype was observed a few times. The V call is TRBV5-4, the J call TRBJ2-1, with TRBD2 as a possible D gene (6 bases). CDR3 length equals 13 residues. Germline CDR1 is SGHNT and CDR2 is YYREEE (reference sequence). V was cut by 4 bases and J by 7 bases, with 12 bases left in between. CDR3 loop: CASSPVLANEQFF. The CDR3 nucleotides are TGTGCCAGCAGCCCCGTCCTAGCGAATGAGCAGTTCTTC.

The CDR3 bases are TGTGCCACCAGTGGCGGGGGGGCAGAGACCCAGTACTTC. It yields the protein CATSGGGAETQYF. The rearrangement links TRBV24-1 to TRBJ2-5; 9 bases agree with TRBD2. The CDR3 consists of 13 residues. V trimming: 5 bases; J trimming: 4 bases; junction bases outside the gene matches: 1. Germline loops: CDR1 KGHDR, CDR2 SFDVKD.

This clonotype was seen repeatedly, ten times or more. V gene TRBV20-1 combines with J gene TRBJ2-6, with 7 positions matching TRBD1. The CDR3 sequence is 19 residues long. V lost 0 bases and J lost 0; bases outside the gene matches: 11. Germline V gene sequence: CDR1 DFQATT, CDR2 SNEGSKA (reference sequence). The CDR3 loop reads CSARDPGQSRTSGANVLTF. CDR3 DNA: TGCAGTGCTAGAGACCCGGGACAGTCAAGAACCTCTGGGGCCAACGTCCTGACTTTC.

This clonotype showed up just a few times. The V gene is TRBV28, the J gene TRBJ2-3; a possible D gene is TRBD2 (5 bases). CDR3 length: 15 amino acids. Looked up from germline, CDR1 is MDHEN and CDR2 is SYDVKM. V shed 9 bases and J shed 0 bases, with 16 bases lying between them. The CDR3 here is CASILDPSSTDTQYF. The CDR3 bases are TGTGCCAGTATACTAGACCCCTCTAGCACAGATACGCAGTATTTT. The variable domain in full, with the rest retrieved from reference TRBV28 and TRBJ2-3, is DVKVTQSSRYLVKRTGEKVFLECVQDMDHENMFWYRQDPGLGLRLIYFSYDVKMKEKGDIPEGYSVSREKKERFSLILESASTNQTSMYLCASILDPSSTDTQYFGPGTRLTVL.